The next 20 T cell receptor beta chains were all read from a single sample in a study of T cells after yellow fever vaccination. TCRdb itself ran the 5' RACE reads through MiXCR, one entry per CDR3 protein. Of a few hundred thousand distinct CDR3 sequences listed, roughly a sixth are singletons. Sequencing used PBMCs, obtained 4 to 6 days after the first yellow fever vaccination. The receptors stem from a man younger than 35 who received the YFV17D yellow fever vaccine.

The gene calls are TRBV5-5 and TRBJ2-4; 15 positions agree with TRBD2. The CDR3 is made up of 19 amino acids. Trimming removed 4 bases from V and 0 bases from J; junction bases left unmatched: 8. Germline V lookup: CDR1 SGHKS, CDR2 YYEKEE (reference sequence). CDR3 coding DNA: TGTGCCAGCAGCGGGGGACTAGCGGGGGGTCCCCTAGCCAAAAACATTCAGTACTTC. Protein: CASSGGLAGGPLAKNIQYF.

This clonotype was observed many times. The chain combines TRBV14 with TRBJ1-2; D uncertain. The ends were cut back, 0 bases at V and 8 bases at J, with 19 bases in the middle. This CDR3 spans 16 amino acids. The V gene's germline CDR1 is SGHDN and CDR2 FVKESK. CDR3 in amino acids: CASSQDHEASPGGYTF. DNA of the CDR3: TGTGCCAGCAGCCAAGATCATGAGGCCTCTCCTGGGGGCTACACCTTC.

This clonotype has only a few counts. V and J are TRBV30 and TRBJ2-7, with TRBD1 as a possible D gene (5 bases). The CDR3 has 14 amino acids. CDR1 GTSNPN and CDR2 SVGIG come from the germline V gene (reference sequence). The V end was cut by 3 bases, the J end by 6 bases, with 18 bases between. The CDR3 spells CAWRRQGRTGEQYF. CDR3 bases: TGTGCCTGGAGAAGGCAGGGCCGTACGGGCGAGCAGTACTTC.

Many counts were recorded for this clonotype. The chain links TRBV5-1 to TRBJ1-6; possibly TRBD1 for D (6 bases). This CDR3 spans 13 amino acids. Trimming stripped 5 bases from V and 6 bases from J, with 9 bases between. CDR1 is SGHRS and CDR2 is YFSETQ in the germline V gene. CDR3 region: CASSPDSNSPLHF. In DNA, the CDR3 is TGCGCCAGCAGTCCGGACAGTAATTCACCCCTCCACTTT.

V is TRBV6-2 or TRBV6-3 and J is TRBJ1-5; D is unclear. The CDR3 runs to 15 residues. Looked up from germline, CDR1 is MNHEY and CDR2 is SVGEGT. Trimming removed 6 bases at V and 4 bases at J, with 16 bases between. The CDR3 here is CASSKGAGWNQPQHF. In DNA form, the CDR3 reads TGTGCCAGCAGCAAGGGTGCGGGATGGAATCAGCCCCAGCATTTT.

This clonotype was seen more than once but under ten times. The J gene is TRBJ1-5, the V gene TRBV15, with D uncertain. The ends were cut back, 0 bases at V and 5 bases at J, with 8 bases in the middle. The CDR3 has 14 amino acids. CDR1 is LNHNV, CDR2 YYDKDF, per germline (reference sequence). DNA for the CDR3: TGTGCCACCAGCAGAGATGGAGTATATCAGCCCCAGCATTTT. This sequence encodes CATSRDGVYQPQHF.

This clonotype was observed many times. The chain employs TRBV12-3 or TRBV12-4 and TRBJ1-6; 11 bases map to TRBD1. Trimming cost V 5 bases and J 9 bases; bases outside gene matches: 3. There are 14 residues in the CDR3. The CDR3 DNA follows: TGTGCCAGCAGTAATGGACAGGGGGCTTCACCCCTCCACTTT. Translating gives CASSNGQGASPLHF.

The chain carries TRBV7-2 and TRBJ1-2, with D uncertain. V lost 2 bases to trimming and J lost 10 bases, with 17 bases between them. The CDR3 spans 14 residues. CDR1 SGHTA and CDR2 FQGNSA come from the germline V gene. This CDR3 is CASSLQYFVADYTF. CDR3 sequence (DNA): TGTGCCAGCAGCTTACAGTACTTTGTTGCAGACTACACCTTC.

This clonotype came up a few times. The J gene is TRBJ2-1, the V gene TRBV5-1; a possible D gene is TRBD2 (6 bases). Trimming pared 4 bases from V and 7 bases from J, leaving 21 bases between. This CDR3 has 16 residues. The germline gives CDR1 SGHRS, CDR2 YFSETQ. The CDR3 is CASSPGRDAGWNEQFF. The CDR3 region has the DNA TGCGCCAGCAGCCCCGGGCGGGACGCCGGTTGGAATGAGCAGTTCTTC.

The CDR3 spells CASSEDWVNQPQHF. CDR3 sequence (DNA): TGTGCCAGCAGTGAGGACTGGGTCAATCAGCCCCAGCATTTT. V gene TRBV2 combines with J gene TRBJ1-5; D is uncertain. The CDR3 length is 14 residues. Germline CDR1 reads SNHLY; CDR2 reads FYNNEI. V was shortened by 3 bases and J by 3 bases, with 9 bases between the two germline ends.

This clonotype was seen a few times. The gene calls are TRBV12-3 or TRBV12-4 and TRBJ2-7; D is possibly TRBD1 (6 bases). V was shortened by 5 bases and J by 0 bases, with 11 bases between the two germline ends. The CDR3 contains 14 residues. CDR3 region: CASSKGDGSYEQYF. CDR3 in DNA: TGTGCCAGCAGTAAGGGGGACGGCTCCTACGAGCAGTACTTC.

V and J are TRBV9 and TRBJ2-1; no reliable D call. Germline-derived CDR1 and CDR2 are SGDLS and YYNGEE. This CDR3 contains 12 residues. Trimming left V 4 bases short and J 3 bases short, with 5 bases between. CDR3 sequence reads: CASSFDYNEQFF. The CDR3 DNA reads TGTGCCAGCAGCTTTGACTACAATGAGCAGTTCTTC. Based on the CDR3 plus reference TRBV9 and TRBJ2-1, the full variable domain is DSGVTQTPKHLITATGQRVTLRCSPRSGDLSVYWYQQSLDQGLQFLIQYYNGEERAKGNILERFSAQQFPDLHSELNLSSLELGDSALYFCASSFDYNEQFFGPGTRLTVL.

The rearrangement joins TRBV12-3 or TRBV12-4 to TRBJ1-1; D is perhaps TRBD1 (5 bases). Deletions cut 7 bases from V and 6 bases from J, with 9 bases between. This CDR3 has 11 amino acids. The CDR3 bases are TGTGCCAGCACCGGGGGGGCTGAAGCTTTCTTT. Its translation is CASTGGAEAFF.

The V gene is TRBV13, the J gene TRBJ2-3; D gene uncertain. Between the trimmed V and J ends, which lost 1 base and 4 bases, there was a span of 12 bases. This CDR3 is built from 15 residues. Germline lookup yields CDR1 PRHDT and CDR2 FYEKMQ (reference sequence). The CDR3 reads CASSLEGSPSDTQYF. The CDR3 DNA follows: TGTGCCAGCAGCTTAGAAGGTTCCCCCTCAGATACGCAGTATTTT.

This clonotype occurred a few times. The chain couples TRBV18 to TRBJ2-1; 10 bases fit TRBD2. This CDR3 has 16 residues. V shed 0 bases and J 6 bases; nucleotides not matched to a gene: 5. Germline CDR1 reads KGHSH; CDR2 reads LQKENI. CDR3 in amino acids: CASSPPGLAVGNEQFF. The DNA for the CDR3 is TGTGCCAGCTCACCACCTGGACTAGCGGTGGGCAATGAGCAGTTCTTC.

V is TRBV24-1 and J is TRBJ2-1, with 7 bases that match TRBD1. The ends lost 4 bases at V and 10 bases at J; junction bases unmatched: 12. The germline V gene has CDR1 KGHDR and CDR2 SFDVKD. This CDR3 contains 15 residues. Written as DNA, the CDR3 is TGTGCCACCAGTGACCCAGAACAGGGGTGGCAGGAGCAGTTCTTC. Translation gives CATSDPEQGWQEQFF.

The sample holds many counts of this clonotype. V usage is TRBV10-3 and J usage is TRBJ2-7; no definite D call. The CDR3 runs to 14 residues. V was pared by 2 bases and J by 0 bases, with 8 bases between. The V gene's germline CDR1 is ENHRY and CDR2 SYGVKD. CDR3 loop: CAISERADSYEQYF. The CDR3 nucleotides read TGTGCCATCAGTGAGAGGGCCGACTCCTACGAGCAGTACTTC.

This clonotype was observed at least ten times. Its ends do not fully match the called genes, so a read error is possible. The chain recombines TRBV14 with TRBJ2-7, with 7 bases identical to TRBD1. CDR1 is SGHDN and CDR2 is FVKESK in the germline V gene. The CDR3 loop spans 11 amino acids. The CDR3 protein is CASSQGRGQAF. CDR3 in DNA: TGTGCCAGCAGCCAAGGAAGGGGGCAGGCCTTC.

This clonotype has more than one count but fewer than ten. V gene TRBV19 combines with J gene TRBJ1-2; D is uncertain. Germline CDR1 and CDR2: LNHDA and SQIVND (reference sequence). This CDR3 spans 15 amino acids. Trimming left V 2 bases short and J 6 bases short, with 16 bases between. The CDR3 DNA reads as TGTGCCAGTAGTATATATAGTGGGAAACCAGATGGCTACACCTTC. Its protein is CASSIYSGKPDGYTF.

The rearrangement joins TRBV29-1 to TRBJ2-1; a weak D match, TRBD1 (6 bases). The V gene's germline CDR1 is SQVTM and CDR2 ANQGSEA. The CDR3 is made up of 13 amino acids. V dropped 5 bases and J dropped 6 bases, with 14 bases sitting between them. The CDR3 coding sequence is TGCAGCGTTTGGGGGCGGGTAGGCAATGAGCAGTTCTTC. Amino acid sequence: CSVWGRVGNEQFF.